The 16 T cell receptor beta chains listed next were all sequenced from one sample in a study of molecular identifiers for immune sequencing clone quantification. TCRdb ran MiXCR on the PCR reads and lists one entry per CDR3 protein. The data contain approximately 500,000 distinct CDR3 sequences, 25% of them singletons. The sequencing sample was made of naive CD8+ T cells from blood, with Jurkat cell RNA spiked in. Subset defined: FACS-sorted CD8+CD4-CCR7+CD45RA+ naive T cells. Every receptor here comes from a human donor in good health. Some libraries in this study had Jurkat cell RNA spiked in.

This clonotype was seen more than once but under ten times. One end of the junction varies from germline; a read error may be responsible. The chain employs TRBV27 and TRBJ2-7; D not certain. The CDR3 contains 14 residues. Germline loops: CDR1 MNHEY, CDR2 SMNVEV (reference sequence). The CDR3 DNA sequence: TGTGCCAGCACCCCTGTGGGCAAGATCTACGAGCAGTGCTTC. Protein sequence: CASTPVGKIYEQCF.

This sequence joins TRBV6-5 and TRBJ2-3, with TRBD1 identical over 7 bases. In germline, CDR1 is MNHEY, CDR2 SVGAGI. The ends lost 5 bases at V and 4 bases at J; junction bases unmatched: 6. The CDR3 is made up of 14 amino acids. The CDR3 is CASSLGQEPDTQYF. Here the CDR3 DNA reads TGTGCCAGCAGTCTCGGACAGGAACCAGATACGCAGTATTTT.

The CDR3 DNA reads as TGTGCCAGCAGCCATACCAGGGACGGCTACGAGCAGTACTTC. Its translation: CASSHTRDGYEQYF. This chain joins TRBV14 and TRBJ2-7, with D possibly being TRBD1 or TRBD2 (5 bases each). Deletions cut 3 bases from V and 3 bases from J, with 12 bases between. Germline V gene lookup returns CDR1 SGHDN and CDR2 FVKESK. The CDR3 consists of 14 residues.

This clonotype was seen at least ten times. The CDR3 reads CASSLDPSYEQYF. The DNA for the CDR3 is TGTGCCAGCAGTCTAGACCCCTCCTACGAGCAGTACTTC. V gene TRBV7-2 combines with J gene TRBJ2-7; D uncertain. Germline-derived CDR1 and CDR2 are SGHTA and FQGNSA. With 6 bases removed from V and 0 bases from J, the gap between germline ends came to 9 bases. This CDR3 has 13 amino acids.

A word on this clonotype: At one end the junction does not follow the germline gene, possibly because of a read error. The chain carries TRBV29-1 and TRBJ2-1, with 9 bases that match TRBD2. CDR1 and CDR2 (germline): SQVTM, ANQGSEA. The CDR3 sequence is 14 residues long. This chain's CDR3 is CSVPPGLAYNGQFF. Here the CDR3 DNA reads TGCAGCGTTCCACCGGGACTAGCCTACAATGGGCAGTTCTTC.

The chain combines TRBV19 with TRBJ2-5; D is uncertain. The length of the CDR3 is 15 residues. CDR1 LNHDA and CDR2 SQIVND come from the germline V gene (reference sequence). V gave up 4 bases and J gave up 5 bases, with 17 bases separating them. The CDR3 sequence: CASSRSTAPRETQYF. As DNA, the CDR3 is TGTGCCAGTAGTAGAAGCACAGCTCCGAGGGAGACCCAGTACTTC. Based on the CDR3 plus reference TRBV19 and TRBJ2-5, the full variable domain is DGGITQSPKYLFRKEGQNVTLSCEQNLNHDAMYWYRQDPGQGLRLIYYSQIVNDFQKGDIAEGYSVSREKKESFPLTVTSAQKNPTAFYLCASSRSTAPRETQYFGPGTRLLVL.

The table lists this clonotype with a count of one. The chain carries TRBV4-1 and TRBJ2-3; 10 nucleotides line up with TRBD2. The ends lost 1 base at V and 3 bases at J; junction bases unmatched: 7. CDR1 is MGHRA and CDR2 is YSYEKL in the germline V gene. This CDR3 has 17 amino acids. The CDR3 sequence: CASSQGASGRNTDTQYF. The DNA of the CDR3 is TGCGCCAGCAGCCAAGGGGCTAGCGGGAGAAATACAGATACGCAGTATTTT.

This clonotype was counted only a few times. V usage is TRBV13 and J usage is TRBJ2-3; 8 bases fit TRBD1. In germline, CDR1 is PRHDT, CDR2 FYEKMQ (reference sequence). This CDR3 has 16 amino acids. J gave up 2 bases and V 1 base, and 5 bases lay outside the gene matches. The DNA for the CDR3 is TGTGCCAGCAGCTTAGCGGTACAGGGGGTCACAGATACGCAGTATTTT. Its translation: CASSLAVQGVTDTQYF.

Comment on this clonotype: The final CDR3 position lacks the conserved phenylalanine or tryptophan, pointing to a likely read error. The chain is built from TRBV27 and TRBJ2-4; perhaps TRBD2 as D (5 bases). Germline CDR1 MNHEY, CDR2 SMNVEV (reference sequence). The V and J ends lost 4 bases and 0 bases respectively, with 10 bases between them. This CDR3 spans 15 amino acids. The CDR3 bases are TGTGCCAGCAGTTCCAACAGCGGAGCCAAAAACATTCAGTACTGC. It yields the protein CASSSNSGAKNIQYC.

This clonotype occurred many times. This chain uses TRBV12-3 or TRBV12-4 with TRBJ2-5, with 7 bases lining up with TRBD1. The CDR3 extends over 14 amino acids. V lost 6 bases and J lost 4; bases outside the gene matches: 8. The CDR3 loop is CASRPGTERETQYF. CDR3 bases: TGTGCCAGCAGGCCCGGGACAGAAAGAGAGACCCAGTACTTC.

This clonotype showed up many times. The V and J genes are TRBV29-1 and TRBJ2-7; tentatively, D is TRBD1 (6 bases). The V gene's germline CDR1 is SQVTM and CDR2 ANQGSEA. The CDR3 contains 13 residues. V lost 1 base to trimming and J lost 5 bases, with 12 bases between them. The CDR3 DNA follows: TGCAGCGTTGAAGGGACAGAGATGAACGAGCAGTACTTC. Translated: CSVEGTEMNEQYF.

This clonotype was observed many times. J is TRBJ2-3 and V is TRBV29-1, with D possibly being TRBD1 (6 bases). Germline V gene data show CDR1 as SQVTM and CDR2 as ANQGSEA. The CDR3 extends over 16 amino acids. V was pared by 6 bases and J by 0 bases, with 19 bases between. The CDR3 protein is CSVVYEGETSTDTQYF. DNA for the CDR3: TGCAGCGTCGTATATGAGGGGGAGACTAGCACAGATACGCAGTATTTT.

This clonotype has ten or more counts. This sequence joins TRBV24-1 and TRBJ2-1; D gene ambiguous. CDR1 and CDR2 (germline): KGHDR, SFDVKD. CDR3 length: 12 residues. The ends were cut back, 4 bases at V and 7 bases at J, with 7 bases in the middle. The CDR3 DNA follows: TGTGCCACCAGTGACTACAGAAATGAGCAGTTCTTC. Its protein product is CATSDYRNEQFF.

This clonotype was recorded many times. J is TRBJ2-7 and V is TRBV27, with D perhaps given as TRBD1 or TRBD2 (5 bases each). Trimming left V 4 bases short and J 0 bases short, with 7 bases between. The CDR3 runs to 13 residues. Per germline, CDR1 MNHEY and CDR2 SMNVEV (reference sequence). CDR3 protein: CASSWGSSYEQYF. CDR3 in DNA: TGTGCCAGCAGTTGGGGGAGCTCCTACGAGCAGTACTTC.

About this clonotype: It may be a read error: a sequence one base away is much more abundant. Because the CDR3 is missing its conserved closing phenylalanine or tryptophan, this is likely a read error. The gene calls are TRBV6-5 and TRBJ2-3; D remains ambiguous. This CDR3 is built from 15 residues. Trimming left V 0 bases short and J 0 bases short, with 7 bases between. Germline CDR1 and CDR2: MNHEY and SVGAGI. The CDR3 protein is CASSYSDGSTDTQYY. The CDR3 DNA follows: TGTGCCAGCAGTTACTCGGATGGGAGCACAGATACGCAGTATTAT.

For the CDR3, the DNA is TGCAGTGCTAGCGAGAACTCCTACGAGCAGTACTTC. It specifies CSASENSYEQYF. The chain couples TRBV20-1 to TRBJ2-7; D unclear. This CDR3 has 12 amino acids. Trimming pared 3 bases from V and 0 bases from J, leaving 6 bases between. The germline V gene has CDR1 DFQATT and CDR2 SNEGSKA (reference sequence).